This is a list of T cell receptor beta chains from one sample in a study of beta chain features in type 1 diabetes. Profiling relied on immunoSEQ multiplex PCR, and the TCRdb table lists in-frame clones only, not all of them. Of 200,000 to 250,000 clones in the sample, around an eighth were seen once. Sequenced material: naive CD4+ T cells from blood. The receptor source for this set is a woman in her 40s in good health. CDR3s include the opening cysteine and the closing phenylalanine or tryptophan. The D gene is left open where the match is weak. The size field is filled for only some rows; it gives once, few, many or a size class.

j_call,cdr3_length,v_call,d_call,clone_size,cdr3_aa,cdr3_nt
TRBJ2-2,16,TRBV7-9,TRBD1,.,CASSSGDRVESGELFF,TGTGCCAGCAGCTCAGGGGACAGGGTTGAATCCGGGGAGCTGTTTTTT
TRBJ1-1,14,TRBV25-1,TRBD1,.,CASSEPGGSTEAFF,TGTGCCAGCAGTGAACCAGGGGGGAGCACTGAAGCTTTCTTT
TRBJ2-5,15,TRBV2,.,few,CASSEALGGGETQYF,TGTGCCAGCAGTGAAGCTTTAGGGGGAGGGGAGACCCAGTACTTC
TRBJ1-2,13,TRBV5-4,.,.,CASSSSQAPFDTF,TGTGCCAGCAGCTCCAGTCAGGCCCCGTTCGACACCTTC
TRBJ2-1,13,TRBV29-1,.,many,CSVEVQVYNEQFF,TGCAGCGTTGAAGTACAGGTTTACAATGAGCAGTTCTTC
TRBJ1-3,14,TRBV7-8,.,.,CASTRRGAGNTIYF,TGTGCCAGCACCCGGCGGGGTGCTGGAAACACCATATATTTT
TRBJ1-1,13,TRBV25-1,.,few,CASSVSSYTEAFF,TGTGCCAGCAGTGTCTCGTCGTACACTGAAGCTTTCTTT
TRBJ1-5,13,TRBV2,.,few,CASSGTINQPQHF,TGTGCCAGCAGTGGGACTATTAATCAGCCCCAGCATTTT
TRBJ2-7,16,TRBV18,TRBD1,few,CASSPRDRVVSYEQYF,TGTGCCAGCTCACCTAGGGACAGGGTCGTTTCCTACGAGCAGTACTTC
TRBJ1-1,14,TRBV18,.,.,CASSPRQESTEAFF,TGTGCCAGCTCACCACGACAGGAAAGCACTGAAGCTTTCTTT
TRBJ2-5,11,TRBV20-1,.,few,CSATRAETQYF,TGCAGTGCTACCAGGGCGGAGACCCAGTACTTC
TRBJ2-6,17,TRBV15,TRBD1,.,CATSRGQGPPGANVLTF,TGTGCCACCAGCAGGGGACAGGGACCCCCTGGGGCCAACGTCCTGACTTTC
TRBJ2-7,13,TRBV7-9,.,.,CASSLDTQTEQYF,TGTGCCAGCAGCTTAGATACCCAAACCGAGCAGTACTTC
TRBJ2-2,13,TRBV7-2,.,many,CASSLVRGGELFF,TGTGCCAGCAGCTTAGTAAGGGGCGGGGAGCTGTTTTTT
TRBJ1-1,14,TRBV19,TRBD1,.,CASSRTGGNTEAFF,TGTGCCAGTAGTAGGACAGGGGGGAACACTGAAGCTTTCTTT
TRBJ2-3,13,TRBV18,.,few,CASSPRNTDTQYF,TGTGCCAGCTCACCCCGTAACACAGATACGCAGTATTTT
TRBJ2-7,12,TRBV5-4,.,.,CASSPAGYEQYF,TGTGCCAGCAGCCCCGCGGGTTACGAGCAGTACTTC